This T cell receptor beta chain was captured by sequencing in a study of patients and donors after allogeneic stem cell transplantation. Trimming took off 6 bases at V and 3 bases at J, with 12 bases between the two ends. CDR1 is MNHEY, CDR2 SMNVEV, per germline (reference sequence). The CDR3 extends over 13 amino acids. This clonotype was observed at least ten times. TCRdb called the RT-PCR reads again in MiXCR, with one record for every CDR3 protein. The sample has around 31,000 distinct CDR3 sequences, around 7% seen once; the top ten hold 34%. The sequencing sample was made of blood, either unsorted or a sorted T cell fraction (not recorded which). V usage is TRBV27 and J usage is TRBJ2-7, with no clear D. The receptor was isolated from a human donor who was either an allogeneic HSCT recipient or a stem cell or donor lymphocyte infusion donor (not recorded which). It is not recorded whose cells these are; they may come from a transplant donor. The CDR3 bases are TGTGCCAGCAGACCGGGCCACCTCTACGAGCAGTACTTC. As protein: CASRPGHLYEQYF.